This note documents a single TCR beta chain sequence. Method: immunoSEQ multiplex PCR; TCRdb's copy keeps in-frame clones and lacks some. Among about 450,000 clones, roughly 77% were seen once, and the ten largest hold less than 15%. The source of the sample is a study of shared clonotypes between healthy human individuals. The clonotype comes from a woman in her thirties or forties in good health. Some clones in this sample may be carry-over from other donors' samples. The sequenced material came from PBMCs.

The DNA for the CDR3 is TGTGCCAGTACCAACCGAGGTAGGGATTCTAACTATGGCTACACCTTC. This gives the protein CASTNRGRDSNYGYTF. This chain links TRBV19 with TRBJ1-2; D call uncertain. V lost 7 bases and J 0 bases, leaving 18 bases between the germline ends. The CDR3 has 16 residues. The germline V gene has CDR1 LNHDA and CDR2 SQIVND (reference sequence).